These 21 T cell receptor beta chains were sequenced from one sample in a study of human T cells and chemical hapten exposure (dated by TCRdb to about 2021). Libraries were prepared through RACE. The run used a NextSeq 500. The public reads were run again by TCRdb, first through fastp at Q25 and then through MiXCR, and only productive beta chains were kept. Here each entry gathers all rows of one CDR3 protein and keeps the most common genes and DNA. The sample table contains around 300,000 distinct CDR3 sequences; only one count was recorded for around 6.9% of them. Roughly 8% of the sample is held by the ten biggest clonotypes. The label giving this sample's time point can be read as: patch test 1, 2 weeks after DPC sensitization. Taken with the paper, the label for treatment or condition translates to: therapeutic diphenylcyclopropenone sensitization with weekly scalp DPC. Here the sequenced sample was whole blood, taken in connection with sensitization to the hapten diphenylcyclopropenone (DPC). The receptors derive from a woman between 18 and 29 years old with alopecia areata. Some clones in this sample may be carry-over from other donors' samples.

This clonotype showed up many times. The V and J genes are TRBV7-9 and TRBJ1-4; D is unclear. This CDR3 is 15 amino acids long. Per germline, CDR1 SEHNR and CDR2 FQNEAQ (reference sequence). The V and J ends lost 5 bases and 0 bases respectively, with 10 bases between them. In DNA form, the CDR3 reads TGTGCCAGCAGCCCCGGACCTGCAACTAATGAAAAACTGTTTTTT. As protein: CASSPGPATNEKLFF.

There are many counts of this clonotype. CDR3 protein: CASSLTGSSPQNIQYF. The CDR3 nucleotides are TGTGCCAGCAGCTTAACTGGGTCCAGCCCCCAAAACATTCAGTACTTC. The chain uses TRBV7-3 and TRBJ2-4; the D is unclear. This CDR3 contains 16 residues. From germline, CDR1 is SGHTA and CDR2 FQGTGA. Trimming removed 0 bases from V and 5 bases from J, with 14 bases in between. Complete variable domain (other parts from reference TRBV7-3 and TRBJ2-4): GAGVSQTPSNKVTEKGKYVELRCDPISGHTALYWYRQSLGQGPEFLIYFQGTGAADDSGLPNDRFFAVRPEGSVSTLKIQRTERGDSAVYLCASSLTGSSPQNIQYFGAGTRLSVL.

This clonotype was picked up many times. The rearrangement uses TRBV10-3 and TRBJ2-1; TRBD2 agrees at 8 bases. This CDR3 is built from 16 residues. CDR1 and CDR2 (germline): ENHRY, SYGVKD. Germline trimming cut 4 bases from V and 5 bases from J; bases unmatched to any gene: 10. CDR3 residues: CAISGLSGGPDNEQFF. DNA for the CDR3: TGTGCCATCAGTGGGCTCTCGGGGGGGCCGGACAATGAGCAGTTCTTC.

The J gene is TRBJ2-3, the V gene TRBV4-1; TRBD2 matches 8 bases. Germline V gives CDR1 MGHRA, CDR2 YSYEKL. The CDR3 covers 18 residues. Trimming cost V 0 bases and J 4 bases; bases outside gene matches: 12. The DNA for the CDR3 is TGCGCCAGCAGCCAAGACACTCACGGGACGGGAGGGGCAGATACGCAGTATTTT. Translated, it gives CASSQDTHGTGGADTQYF.

This chain uses TRBV7-6 with TRBJ1-1, with TRBD1 identical over 10 bases. Per germline, CDR1 SGHVS and CDR2 FNYEAQ. The CDR3 length is 19 residues. The V and J ends lost 5 bases and 1 base, in that order; junction bases with no gene match: 16. The CDR3 DNA reads as TGTGCCAGCAGCCCCTATGTGGAGACAGGGGGCTCGAGGAACACTGAAGCTTTCTTT. It codes for CASSPYVETGGSRNTEAFF.

This clonotype was counted only a few times. This chain connects TRBV12-3 or TRBV12-4 to TRBJ2-5; no clear D gene. V lost 1 base to trimming and J lost 3 bases, with 6 bases between them. The CDR3 extends over 13 amino acids. This CDR3 reads CASSLGHKETQYF. In DNA, the CDR3 is TGTGCCAGCAGTTTAGGACATAAAGAGACCCAGTACTTC.

This clonotype was seen only a few times. V and J are TRBV19 and TRBJ1-1; maybe TRBD1 (6 bases). CDR3 length: 16 amino acids. V was cut by 4 bases and J by 4 bases, with 19 bases left in between. Germline lookup yields CDR1 LNHDA and CDR2 SQIVND (reference sequence). The CDR3 DNA follows: TGTGCCAGTAGTACGGCGGCAGGGGTTTCGACCACTGAAGCTTTCTTT. It encodes CASSTAAGVSTTEAFF.

The rearrangement joins TRBV9 to TRBJ2-5; D ambiguous. V dropped 4 bases and J dropped 5 bases, with 15 bases sitting between them. CDR3 size: 14 residues. Germline V lookup: CDR1 SGDLS, CDR2 YYNGEE. CDR3 in DNA: TGTGCCAGCAGCTCCGACTTGGGCTCGGAGACCCAGTACTTC. It is translated as CASSSDLGSETQYF.

The chain combines TRBV5-1 with TRBJ2-5, with D possibly being TRBD1 (5 bases). With 2 bases removed from V and 1 base from J, the gap between germline ends came to 9 bases. CDR3 size: 14 residues. Per the germline V gene, CDR1 is SGHRS and CDR2 is YFSETQ. DNA for the CDR3: TGCGCCAGCAGCTTTAGGGGAATCCAAGAGACCCAGTACTTC. Protein product: CASSFRGIQETQYF.

This clonotype was counted a few times. The chain couples TRBV29-1 to TRBJ2-1; possibly TRBD1 for D (6 bases). Trimming took 4 bases from V and 5 from J, leaving 9 bases between them. CDR3 length: 12 amino acids. CDR1 and CDR2 (germline): SQVTM, ANQGSEA. The CDR3 DNA is TGCAGCGTTGCCTGGGACAACAATGAGCAGTTCTTC. Protein: CSVAWDNNEQFF.

This clonotype was picked up many times. The rearrangement uses TRBV6-2 or TRBV6-3 and TRBJ2-7; D gene ambiguous. Germline assignment: CDR1 MNHEY and CDR2 SVGEGT. Trimming left V 0 bases short and J 0 bases short, with 6 bases between. CDR3 length: 14 residues. The CDR3: CASSYSSSSYEQYF. CDR3 coding DNA: TGTGCCAGCAGTTACTCTTCCAGCTCCTACGAGCAGTACTTC.

This clonotype was seen a handful of times. V gene TRBV5-4 combines with J gene TRBJ2-7; no reliable D call. The V and J ends lost 0 bases and 1 base respectively, with 8 bases between them. Germline CDR1 is SGHNT and CDR2 is YYREEE (reference sequence). This CDR3 is built from 14 residues. CDR3 amino acids: CASSLGATSYEQYF. The CDR3 DNA reads as TGTGCCAGCAGCTTGGGAGCGACTTCCTACGAGCAGTACTTC.

A few counts support this clonotype. The rearrangement links TRBV29-1 to TRBJ1-2, with D possibly matching TRBD1 (5 bases). CDR3 length equals 13 residues. Trimming stripped 3 bases from V and 5 bases from J, with 13 bases between. Germline V lookup: CDR1 SQVTM, CDR2 ANQGSEA. CDR3 region: CSVEKATGYGYTF. CDR3 DNA: TGCAGCGTTGAGAAGGCTACAGGATATGGCTACACCTTC.

CDR3 DNA: TGTGCCAGCAGCTTAGGAGACAGGGTTAGGGCTGAAGCTTTCTTT. It codes for CASSLGDRVRAEAFF. This chain links TRBV7-2 with TRBJ1-1, with 7 nucleotides matching TRBD1. The germline CDR1 and CDR2 sequences are SGHTA and FQGNSA. With V trimmed by 1 base and J by 6 bases, 8 bases remained unmatched. The CDR3 totals 15 residues.

This clonotype was seen many times. The genes are TRBV4-2 and TRBJ2-3; 10 bases are a match to TRBD2. Germline CDR1 LGHNA, CDR2 YNFKEQ. Losses at the gene ends were 0 bases for V and 2 bases for J; bases not matched to a gene: 8. There are 18 residues in the CDR3. The DNA of the CDR3 is TGTGCCAGCAGCCAAGATAAGTTCCTAGCGGGGGACACAGATACGCAGTATTTT. Residues: CASSQDKFLAGDTDTQYF.

This clonotype was seen ten or more times. The chain has TRBV11-2 and TRBJ1-4; D not certain. Germline V gene lookup returns CDR1 SGHAT and CDR2 FQNNGV. V shed 0 bases and J shed 8 bases, with 16 bases lying between them. This CDR3 has 16 amino acids. Here the CDR3 DNA reads TGTGCCAGCAGCTTAGAAAACAGCAGGCCTGGGGAAAAACTGTTTTTT. Protein: CASSLENSRPGEKLFF.

The V gene is TRBV6-6, the J gene TRBJ2-3; D is possibly TRBD1 (5 bases). The CDR3 is made up of 15 amino acids. Germline V gene sequence: CDR1 MNHNY, CDR2 SVGAGI (reference sequence). V was shortened by 2 bases and J by 3 bases, with 12 bases between the two germline ends. The CDR3 protein is CASSYAGFETDTQYF. Here the CDR3 DNA reads TGTGCCAGCAGTTACGCAGGGTTCGAGACAGATACGCAGTATTTT.

This clonotype was counted between two and nine times. This chain joins TRBV18 and TRBJ1-4, with TRBD1 identical over 8 bases. CDR1 KGHSH and CDR2 LQKENI come from the germline V gene. V gave up 5 bases and J gave up 4 bases; unmatched junction bases: 15. The CDR3 has 18 residues. The CDR3 sequence is CASSTTTGVQPHNEKLFF. Here the CDR3 DNA reads TGTGCCAGCTCAACAACGACAGGGGTCCAACCCCATAATGAAAAACTGTTTTTT.

The CDR3 region is CASSQELRGEGEKLFF. In DNA, the CDR3 is TGTGCCAGCAGCCAAGAGTTAAGGGGAGAGGGTGAAAAACTGTTTTTT. The chain combines TRBV4-2 with TRBJ1-4, with D possibly matching TRBD1 (5 bases). Germline V gene sequence: CDR1 LGHNA, CDR2 YNFKEQ. The CDR3 is 16 residues long. Trimming cost V 0 bases and J 7 bases, with 15 bases left between them.

The chain recombines TRBV4-1 with TRBJ2-7; TRBD1 matches 8 bases. This CDR3 has 16 residues. Germline loops: CDR1 MGHRA, CDR2 YSYEKL. Trimming at V came to 1 base and at J to 1 base, leaving 6 bases not matched to a gene. CDR3 sequence: CASSQVAGGESYEQYF. The CDR3, as DNA: TGCGCCAGCAGCCAAGTCGCAGGGGGCGAATCCTACGAGCAGTACTTC.

V gene TRBV7-9 combines with J gene TRBJ1-4; a possible D gene is TRBD1 (6 bases). The V end was cut by 4 bases, the J end by 0 bases, with 21 bases between. Germline assignment: CDR1 SEHNR and CDR2 FQNEAQ (reference sequence). This CDR3 is 19 amino acids long. CDR3 region: CASSYRPPGHRSTNEKLFF. The CDR3 nucleotides are TGTGCCAGCAGCTACCGCCCCCCGGGACATCGCTCAACTAATGAAAAACTGTTTTTT.